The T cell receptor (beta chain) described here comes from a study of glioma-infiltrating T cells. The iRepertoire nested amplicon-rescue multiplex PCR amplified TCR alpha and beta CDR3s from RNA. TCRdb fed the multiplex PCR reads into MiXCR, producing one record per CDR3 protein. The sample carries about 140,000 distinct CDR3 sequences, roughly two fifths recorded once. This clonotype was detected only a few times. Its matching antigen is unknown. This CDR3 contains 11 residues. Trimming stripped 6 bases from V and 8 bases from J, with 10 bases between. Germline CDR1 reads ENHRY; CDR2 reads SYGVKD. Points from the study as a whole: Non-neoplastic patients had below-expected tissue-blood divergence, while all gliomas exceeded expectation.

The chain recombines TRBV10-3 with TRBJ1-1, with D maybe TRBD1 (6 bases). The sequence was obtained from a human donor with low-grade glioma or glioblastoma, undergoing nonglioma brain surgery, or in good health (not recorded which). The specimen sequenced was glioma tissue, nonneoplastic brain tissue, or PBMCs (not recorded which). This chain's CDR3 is CAISTGREAFF. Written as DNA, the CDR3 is TGTGCCATCAGCACAGGGCGGGAAGCTTTCTTT.